Listed below are T cell receptor beta chains from one sample, sequenced in a study of blood T cell repertoires in COVID-19. Sequencing was performed with immunoSEQ multiplex PCR; in TCRdb, only in-frame clones are kept and a portion is missing. Of some 180,000 clones listed, 85% are singletons. Source material: PBMCs or T cells enriched from blood (not recorded which). Receptor source: a man aged 40-49 years who had recovered from COVID-19. Each CDR3 is given with its conserved first and last residue. A D gene is named only where the DNA matches it firmly. A row's size may be missing; if present it is once, few, many or a size class.

length	size	D	V	J	CDR3	DNA
16	-	TRBD2	TRBV5-6	TRBJ2-1	CASSGSGRGSYNEQFF	TGTGCCAGCAGCGGCAGCGGGAGGGGCTCCTACAATGAGCAGTTCTTC
14	-	-	TRBV25-1	TRBJ1-6	CASSDTGFNSPLHF	TGTGCCAGCAGTGATACAGGGTTTAACTCACCCCTCCACTTT
12	-	-	TRBV7-8	TRBJ2-7	CASSFQVYEQYF	TGTGCCAGCAGCTTTCAGGTCTACGAGCAGTACTTC
15	-	TRBD1	TRBV6-5	TRBJ1-1	CASRIQGLENTEAFF	TGTGCCAGCAGGATACAGGGGTTAGAGAACACTGAAGCTTTCTTT
15	-	TRBD2	TRBV6-5	TRBJ2-3	CASRRTSSGTDTQYF	TGTGCCAGCAGAAGGACTAGCTCGGGCACAGATACGCAGTATTTT
14	few	-	TRBV18	TRBJ1-6	CASSREDSNSPLHF	TGTGCCAGCTCACGTGAGGACAGTAATTCACCCCTCCACTTT
11	-	-	TRBV3-1/TRBV3-2	TRBJ1-1	CASRRNTEAFF	TGTGCCAGTCGGAGGAACACTGAAGCTTTCTTT
15	-	-	TRBV11-2	TRBJ1-5	CASSTDSYSNQPQHF	TGTGCCAGCAGCACTGACAGTTATAGCAATCAGCCCCAGCATTTT
15	-	-	TRBV30	TRBJ1-2	CAWSHLGGLGYGYTF	TGTGCCTGGAGCCACCTCGGGGGGCTGGGGTATGGCTACACCTTC
15	once	-	TRBV6-5	TRBJ2-1	CASSRDFSSYNEQFF	TGTGCCAGCAGCCGGGACTTCAGCTCCTACAATGAGCAGTTCTTC
13	-	TRBD1	TRBV5-4	TRBJ1-2	CASRLDRGPGYTF	TGTGCCAGCAGGCTCGACAGGGGGCCTGGCTACACCTTC
17	once	-	TRBV5-3	TRBJ2-7	CARSRNLRDREDGEQYF	TGTGCCAGAAGCCGAAACCTACGCGACAGGGAGGACGGCGAGCAGTACTTC
19	-	-	TRBV3-1/TRBV3-2	TRBJ1-3	CASSQDVAVGGRAGNTIYF	TGTGCCAGCAGCCAAGACGTGGCGGTGGGGGGGCGCGCTGGAAACACCATATATTTT
15	-	-	TRBV28	TRBJ2-5	CASSLLRGRDKTQYF	TGTGCCAGCAGCCTCCTAAGGGGCAGGGATAAGACCCAGTACTTC
13	-	TRBD1	TRBV7-8	TRBJ1-1	CASGDRAFAEAFF	TGTGCCAGCGGGGACAGGGCATTCGCTGAAGCTTTCTTT
13	-	-	TRBV2	TRBJ1-6	CASSLQGNSPLHF	TGTGCCAGCAGTCTCCAGGGAAATTCACCCCTCCACTTT
13	-	-	TRBV27	TRBJ1-2	CASSLYLGNGYTF	TGTGCCAGCAGTTTATATTTGGGCAATGGCTACACCTTC
15	-	-	TRBV6-5	TRBJ1-1	CASTPRDWRNTEAFF	TGTGCCAGCACCCCCCGGGACTGGCGTAACACTGAAGCTTTCTTT
12	-	-	TRBV28	TRBJ1-1	CASSLRGTEAFF	TGTGCCAGCAGTTTACGGGGGACTGAAGCTTTCTTT
15	-	-	TRBV28	TRBJ2-5	CASTPGVREKETQYF	TGTGCCAGCACCCCGGGGGTTAGGGAGAAAGAGACCCAGTACTTC
14	-	-	TRBV11-3	TRBJ2-3	CASSLAGVTDTQYF	TGTGCCAGCAGCTTAGCGGGAGTCACAGATACGCAGTATTTT
16	-	-	TRBV9	TRBJ1-6	CASSLRQSSYNSPLHF	TGTGCCAGCAGCTTGAGACAGAGCTCCTATAATTCACCCCTCCACTTT
16	once	TRBD1	TRBV29-1	TRBJ2-5	CSSRTGGSNWEETQYF	TGCAGCTCAAGGACAGGGGGTTCGAATTGGGAAGAGACCCAGTACTTC